This TCR beta chain was captured by sequencing in a study of cytomegalovirus exposure and HLA in healthy donors. PCR amplification relied on 60 Vbeta primers (plus 13 Jbeta primers). Repertoires were generated with immunoSEQ multiplex PCR, while TCRdb's copy carries only in-frame clones and drops some. The sample carries around 100,000 clones, 85% to 90% recorded once. Trimming pared 4 bases from V and 8 bases from J, leaving 15 bases between. The germline V gene encodes CDR1 SGDLS and CDR2 YYNGEE. CDR3 length: 14 amino acids. This TCR was sampled from a man aged 30 to 39 in good health and CMV-seronegative. Sample: PBMCs. This chain connects TRBV9 to TRBJ1-4, with D perhaps matching TRBD1 (6 bases). CDR3 coding DNA: TGTGCCAGCAGCCCGTCCGTTGGGGGCGAAAAACTGTTTTTT. This codes for CASSPSVGGEKLFF.